This T cell receptor (beta chain) was recorded in a study of T cell repertoires in cytomegalovirus infection. Across the whole study: Use of recently identified HLA-C-restricted and well-studied HLA-B-restricted CMV epitopes was part of the study.

TCRdb re-called the reads through MiXCR, storing one row per CDR3 protein. Seen here are about 20,000 distinct CDR3 sequences, around 40% observed once, and the top ten hold approximately 93%. Findings of the study overall: Carriage of CMV together with the relevant HLA was identifiable through cumulative public TCR beta family frequency.

Concerning this clonotype: Its antigen is unidentified.

This sample comprised CD8+ T cells from cultured PBMCs, obtained from culture after CMV antigen stimulation. The sequence was collected from a human donor in good health (CMV status not recorded). Some clones in this sample may be carry-over from other donors' samples.

The CDR3 is CASSLNHGNTEAFF. The CDR3 nucleotides are TGTGCCAGCAGCTTAAATCACGGGAACACTGAAGCTTTCTTT. This chain connects TRBV7-3 to TRBJ1-1; D is ambiguous. In germline, CDR1 is SGHTA, CDR2 FQGTGA. The CDR3 is made up of 14 amino acids. Trimming shortened V by 1 base and J by 1 base, and 7 bases separated the two germline ends. The whole variable domain, filled in from reference TRBV7-3 and TRBJ1-1, reads GAGVSQTPSNKVTEKGKYVELRCDPISGHTALYWYRQSLGQGPEFLIYFQGTGAADDSGLPNDRFFAVRPEGSVSTLKIQRTERGDSAVYLCASSLNHGNTEAFFGQGTRLTVV.